Presented here are 13 T cell receptor beta chains from one specimen sequenced in a study of T-cell memory formation after mild COVID-19. TCRdb recomputed calls from the 5' RACE reads with MiXCR, one row per CDR3 protein. The repertoire holds 350,000 or so distinct CDR3 sequences, with roughly 21% as singletons. Sequencing was carried out using PBMCs or a T cell subset sorted from them (not recorded which). The receptors originated from an adult woman who had mild COVID-19 (a few samples of this study predate the infection). Cell type and time point are not known.

The chain combines TRBV4-1 with TRBJ1-6; TRBD1 agrees at 7 bases. CDR1 is MGHRA, CDR2 YSYEKL, per germline. With 2 bases clipped from V and 7 bases from J, the junction kept 11 bases outside the gene matches. There are 17 residues in the CDR3. The CDR3 is CASSQYRGGTENSPLHF. In DNA, the CDR3 is TGCGCCAGCAGCCAATACCGGGGCGGGACAGAGAATTCACCCCTCCACTTT.

This clonotype was picked up a small number of times. J is TRBJ2-3 and V is TRBV4-2; no clear D. The length of the CDR3 is 16 residues. Germline V gene data show CDR1 as LGHNA and CDR2 as YNFKEQ. The V gene lost 0 bases and the J gene lost 1 base, with 11 bases spanning the gap. CDR3 bases: TGTGCCAGCAGCCAAGATCGAACATGGGGCACAGATACGCAGTATTTT. It encodes CASSQDRTWGTDTQYF.

This clonotype was seen ten or more times. The chain employs TRBV4-1 and TRBJ2-7; tentatively, D is TRBD2 (7 bases). This CDR3 has 16 amino acids. Germline V lookup: CDR1 MGHRA, CDR2 YSYEKL. V lost 1 base, J lost 0 bases, and 13 bases lay in between. CDR3 nucleotides: TGCGCCAGCAGCCAAGGCGGGGGCACAAGCTCCTACGAGCAGTACTTC. Translated, it gives CASSQGGGTSSYEQYF.

This clonotype was detected only a few times. The chain combines TRBV12-3 or TRBV12-4 with TRBJ2-1, with D perhaps matching TRBD2 (7 bases). V was clipped by 5 bases and J by 3 bases, with 17 bases between them. CDR3 length: 16 amino acids. This chain's CDR3 is CASSPEGGGYYNEQFF. The CDR3 DNA follows: TGTGCCAGCAGTCCAGAGGGGGGAGGGTACTACAATGAGCAGTTCTTC.

This clonotype was seen many times. The V call is TRBV9, the J call TRBJ2-1; 7 nucleotides match TRBD2. V gave up 4 bases and J gave up 3 bases; unmatched junction bases: 10. Germline assignment: CDR1 SGDLS and CDR2 YYNGEE. The CDR3 length is 16 residues. CDR3 loop: CASSPDWAGVYNEQFF. CDR3 DNA: TGTGCCAGCAGCCCGGACTGGGCGGGAGTCTACAATGAGCAGTTCTTC.

The chain has TRBV3-1 and TRBJ2-3; 9 bases fit TRBD2. The CDR3 sequence is 16 residues long. V trimming: 5 bases; J trimming: 0 bases; junction bases outside the gene matches: 6. Germline V gives CDR1 LGHDT, CDR2 YNNKEL (reference sequence). The CDR3 DNA reads as TGTGCCAGCAGCAGGCGACTAGCGGTCAGCACAGATACGCAGTATTTT. It specifies CASSRRLAVSTDTQYF.

The chain employs TRBV4-3 and TRBJ2-5; TRBD2 aligns across 9 bases. Germline CDR1 LGHNA, CDR2 YSLEER. The V segment lost 0 bases and the J segment 7 bases; nucleotides outside the gene matches: 6. The length of the CDR3 is 15 residues. The CDR3 DNA sequence: TGCGCCAGCAGCCAAGATACCAGCGGGAGGTCGACCCAGTACTTC. Translating gives CASSQDTSGRSTQYF.

This chain joins TRBV6-2 or TRBV6-3 and TRBJ2-2, with TRBD1 identical over 9 bases. The CDR3 sequence is 14 residues long. Germline trimming cut 6 bases from V and 4 bases from J; bases unmatched to any gene: 3. Germline assignment: CDR1 MNHEY and CDR2 SVGEGT. The CDR3 reads CASRGQGPTGELFF. The CDR3 DNA reads TGTGCCAGCAGAGGACAGGGGCCCACCGGGGAGCTGTTTTTT.

The V gene is TRBV10-3, the J gene TRBJ1-2; no clear D gene. The CDR3 sequence is 13 residues long. Germline CDR1 ENHRY, CDR2 SYGVKD. The V end lost 3 bases, the J end lost 3 bases, and 8 bases lay between the germline ends. CDR3 nucleotides: TGTGCCATCAGTGAACATGGGGACTATGGCTACACCTTC. Translated, it gives CAISEHGDYGYTF.

This clonotype was observed once. The genes are TRBV13 and TRBJ2-1; D is perhaps TRBD2 (7 bases). V was pared by 5 bases and J by 7 bases, with 18 bases between. This CDR3 is built from 15 residues. The germline V gene encodes CDR1 PRHDT and CDR2 FYEKMQ (reference sequence). CDR3: CASSPREGGENEQFF. The CDR3 DNA reads TGTGCCAGCAGCCCTCGAGAAGGGGGGGAGAATGAGCAGTTCTTC.

The chain couples TRBV3-1 to TRBJ2-1; D remains unclear. CDR3 length equals 15 residues. The ends were cut back, 2 bases at V and 9 bases at J, with 17 bases in the middle. CDR1 and CDR2 (germline): LGHDT, YNNKEL (reference sequence). This CDR3 reads CASSQSELPRGEQFF. The CDR3 DNA reads TGTGCCAGCAGCCAATCTGAACTACCACGAGGTGAGCAGTTCTTC.

The table lists this clonotype with many counts. V and J are TRBV27 and TRBJ1-2; D may be TRBD1 (6 bases). Trimming stripped 2 bases from V and 8 bases from J, with 12 bases between. The CDR3 loop spans 13 amino acids. Germline V CDR1 and CDR2: MNHEY, SMNVEV (reference sequence). CDR3 in DNA: TGTGCCAGCAGTTTACAGGGGTTGCGGGGCTACACCTTC. This gives the protein CASSLQGLRGYTF.

The chain employs TRBV24-1 and TRBJ2-1; 7 bases are shared with TRBD2. Losses at the gene ends were 11 bases for V and 0 bases for J; bases not matched to a gene: 6. Germline V lookup: CDR1 KGHDR, CDR2 SFDVKD. The CDR3 length is 14 residues. In DNA form, the CDR3 reads TGTGCCATCGGGGAGGGAGGCTCCTACAATGAGCAGTTCTTC. Amino acids: CAIGEGGSYNEQFF.